The clone carrying this T cell receptor beta chain was counted a few times. Molecular barcoding with unique molecular identifiers was used for the TCRbeta library. Each CDR3 protein is one row after TCRdb ran MiXCR on the PCR reads. The top ten clones hold under 3% of a sample with about 340,000 distinct CDR3 sequences, about a tenth of them seen once. This sample is part of a study of T-cell reconstitution after alpha-beta-depleted transplantation in children. This CDR3 is 12 amino acids long. Germline V lookup: CDR1 SGHRS, CDR2 YFSETQ. Between the trimmed V and J ends, which lost 4 bases and 6 bases, there was a span of 10 bases.

V gene TRBV5-1 combines with J gene TRBJ1-1; no firm D call. The sequence came from a human donor who donated a stem cell graft to a child with acute lymphoblastic leukemia. The sequenced sample was PBMCs from the stem cell graft donor, obtained from the stem cell graft. The CDR3 region is CASSVHSSEAFF. The CDR3 DNA follows: TGCGCCAGCAGCGTCCACAGCTCTGAAGCTTTCTTT.